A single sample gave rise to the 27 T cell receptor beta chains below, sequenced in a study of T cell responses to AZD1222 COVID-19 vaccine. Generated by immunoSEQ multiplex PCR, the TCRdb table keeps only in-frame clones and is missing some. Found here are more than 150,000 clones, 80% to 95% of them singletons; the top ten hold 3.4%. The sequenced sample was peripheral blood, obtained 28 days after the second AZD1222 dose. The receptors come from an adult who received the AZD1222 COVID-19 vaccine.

In DNA, the CDR3 is TGTGCCAGCAGCCAAGATTCATCCGGGACAGGGCTATTAGATACGCAGTATTTT. Its protein is CASSQDSSGTGLLDTQYF. The J gene is TRBJ2-3, the V gene TRBV4-2; 9 bases agree with TRBD1. Germline V lookup: CDR1 LGHNA, CDR2 YNFKEQ. V shed 0 bases, J shed 5 bases, and the junction held 12 bases outside the gene matches. This CDR3 has 18 residues.

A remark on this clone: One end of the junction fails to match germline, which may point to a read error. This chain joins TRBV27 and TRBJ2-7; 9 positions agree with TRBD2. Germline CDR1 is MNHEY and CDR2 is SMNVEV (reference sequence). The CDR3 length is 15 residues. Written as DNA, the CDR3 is TGTGCCAGCAGTATATCGACTAGCGGCTCCTACGAGCAGTACTTC. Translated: CASSISTSGSYEQYF.

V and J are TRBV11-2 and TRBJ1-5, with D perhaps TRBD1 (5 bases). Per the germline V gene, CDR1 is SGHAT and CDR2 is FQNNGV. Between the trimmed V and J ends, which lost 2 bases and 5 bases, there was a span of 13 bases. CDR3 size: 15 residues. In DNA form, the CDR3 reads TGTGCCAGCAGCTTATCCGGGGGTGAGGATCAGCCCCAGCATTTT. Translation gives CASSLSGGEDQPQHF.

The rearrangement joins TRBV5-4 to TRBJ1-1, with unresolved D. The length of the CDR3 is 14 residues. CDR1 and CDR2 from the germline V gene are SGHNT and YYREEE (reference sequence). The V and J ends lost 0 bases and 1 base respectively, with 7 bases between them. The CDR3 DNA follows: TGTGCCAGCAGCTTGGGCGATGGGAACACTGAAGCTTTCTTT. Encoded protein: CASSLGDGNTEAFF.

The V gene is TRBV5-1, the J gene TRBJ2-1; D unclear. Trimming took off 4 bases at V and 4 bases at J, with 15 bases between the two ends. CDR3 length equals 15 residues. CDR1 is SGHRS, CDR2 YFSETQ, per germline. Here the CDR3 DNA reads TGCGCCAGCAGCAGCGCCGCGGACGGGTACAATGAGCAGTTCTTC. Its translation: CASSSAADGYNEQFF.

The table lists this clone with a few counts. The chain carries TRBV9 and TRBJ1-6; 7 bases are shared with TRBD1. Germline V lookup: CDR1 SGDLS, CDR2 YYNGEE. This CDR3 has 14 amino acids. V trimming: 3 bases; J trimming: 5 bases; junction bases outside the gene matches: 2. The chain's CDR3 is CASSAGQDNSPLHF. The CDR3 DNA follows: TGTGCCAGCAGCGCCGGACAGGATAATTCACCCCTCCACTTT.

CDR3 region: CARSFGDEAFF. DNA of the CDR3: TGTGCCAGAAGCTTTGGGGATGAAGCTTTCTTT. The genes are TRBV5-3 and TRBJ1-1; D is ambiguous. TRBV5-3 is treated as an ORF (open reading frame) with a function not yet certain. Trimming stripped 2 bases from V and 7 bases from J, with 6 bases between. The CDR3 covers 11 residues.

In nucleotides, the CDR3 is TGTGCCAGCAGTGATGGACAGGGGGCAAAAGCTTTCTTT. It is translated as CASSDGQGAKAFF. The chain links TRBV28 to TRBJ1-1; 11 bases are shared with TRBD1. J gave up 9 bases and V 5 bases, and 5 bases lay outside the gene matches. The CDR3 covers 13 residues. Germline V gives CDR1 MDHEN, CDR2 SYDVKM.

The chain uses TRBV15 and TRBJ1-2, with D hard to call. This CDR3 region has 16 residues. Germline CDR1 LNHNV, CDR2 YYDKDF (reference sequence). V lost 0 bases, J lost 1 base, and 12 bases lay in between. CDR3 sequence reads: CATSRDGISLNYGYTF. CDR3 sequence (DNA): TGTGCCACCAGCAGAGATGGGATCAGTCTTAACTATGGCTACACCTTC.

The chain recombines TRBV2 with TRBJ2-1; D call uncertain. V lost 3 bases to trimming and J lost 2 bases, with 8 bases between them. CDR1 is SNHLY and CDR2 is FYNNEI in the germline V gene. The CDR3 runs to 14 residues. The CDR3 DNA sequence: TGTGCCAGCAGTGATCAGCCTACCTACAATGAGCAGTTCTTC. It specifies CASSDQPTYNEQFF.

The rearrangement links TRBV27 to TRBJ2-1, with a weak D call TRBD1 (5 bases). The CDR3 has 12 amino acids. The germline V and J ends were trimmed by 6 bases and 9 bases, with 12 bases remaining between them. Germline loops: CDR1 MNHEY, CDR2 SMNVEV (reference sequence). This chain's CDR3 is CASSSGGAEQFF. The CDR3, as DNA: TGTGCCAGCAGCTCAGGTGGGGCTGAGCAGTTCTTC.

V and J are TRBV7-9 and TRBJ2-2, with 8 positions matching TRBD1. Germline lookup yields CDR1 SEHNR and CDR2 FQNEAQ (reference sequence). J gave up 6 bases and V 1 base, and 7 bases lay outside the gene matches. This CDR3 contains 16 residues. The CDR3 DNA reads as TGTGCCAGCAGCTTAGTTCGACAGGGGTTCGCCGGGGAGCTGTTTTTT. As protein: CASSLVRQGFAGELFF.

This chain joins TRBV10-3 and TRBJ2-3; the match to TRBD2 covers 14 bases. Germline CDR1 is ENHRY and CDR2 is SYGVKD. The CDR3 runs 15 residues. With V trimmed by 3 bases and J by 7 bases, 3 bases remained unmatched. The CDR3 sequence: CAISDGTSGSYTQYF. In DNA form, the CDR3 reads TGTGCCATCAGTGATGGGACTAGCGGGAGTTATACGCAGTATTTT.

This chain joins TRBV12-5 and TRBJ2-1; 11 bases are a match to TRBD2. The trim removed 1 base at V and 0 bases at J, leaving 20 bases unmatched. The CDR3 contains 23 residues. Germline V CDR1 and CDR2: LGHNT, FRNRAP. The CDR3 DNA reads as TGTGCTAGTGGTTTGGCCTCGAAGGGGACGGGGGGACTAGCGGCCCCCTCCTACAATGAGCAGTTCTTC. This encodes CASGLASKGTGGLAAPSYNEQFF.

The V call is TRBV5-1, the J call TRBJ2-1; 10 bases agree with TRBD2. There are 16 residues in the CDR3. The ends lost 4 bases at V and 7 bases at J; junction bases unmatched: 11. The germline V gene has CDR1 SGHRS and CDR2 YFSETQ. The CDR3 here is CASSLKSSGSVNEQFF. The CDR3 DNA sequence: TGCGCCAGCAGCCTGAAATCTAGCGGGAGTGTTAATGAGCAGTTCTTC.

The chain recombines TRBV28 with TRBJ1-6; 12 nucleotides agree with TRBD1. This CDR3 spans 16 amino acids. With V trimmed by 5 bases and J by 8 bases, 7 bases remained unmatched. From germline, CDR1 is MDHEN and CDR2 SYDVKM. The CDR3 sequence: CASSLSGTGGDSPLHF. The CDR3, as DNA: TGTGCCAGCAGTCTCTCCGGGACAGGGGGCGATTCACCCCTCCACTTT.

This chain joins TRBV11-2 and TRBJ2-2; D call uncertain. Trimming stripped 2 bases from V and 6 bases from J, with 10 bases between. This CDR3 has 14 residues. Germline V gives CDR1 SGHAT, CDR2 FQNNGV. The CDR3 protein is CASSLFLGSGELFF. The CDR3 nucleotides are TGTGCCAGCAGCTTATTTTTGGGTTCCGGGGAGCTGTTTTTT.

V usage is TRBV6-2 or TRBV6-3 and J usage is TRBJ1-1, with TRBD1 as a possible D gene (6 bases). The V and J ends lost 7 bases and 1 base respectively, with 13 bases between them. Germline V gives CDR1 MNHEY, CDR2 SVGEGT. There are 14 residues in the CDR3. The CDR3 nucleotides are TGTGCCAGCAACCCGGGGGCCTCGAACACTGAAGCTTTCTTT. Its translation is CASNPGASNTEAFF.

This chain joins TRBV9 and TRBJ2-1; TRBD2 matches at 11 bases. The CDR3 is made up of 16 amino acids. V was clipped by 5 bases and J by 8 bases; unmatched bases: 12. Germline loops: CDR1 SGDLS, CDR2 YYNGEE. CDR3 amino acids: CASSDTLTSGTDEQFF. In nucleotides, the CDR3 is TGTGCCAGCAGTGACACCCTGACTAGCGGGACCGATGAGCAGTTCTTC. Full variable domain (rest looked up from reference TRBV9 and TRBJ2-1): DSGVTQTPKHLITATGQRVTLRCSPRSGDLSVYWYQQSLDQGLQFLIQYYNGEERAKGNILERFSAQQFPDLHSELNLSSLELGDSALYFCASSDTLTSGTDEQFFGPGTRLTVL.

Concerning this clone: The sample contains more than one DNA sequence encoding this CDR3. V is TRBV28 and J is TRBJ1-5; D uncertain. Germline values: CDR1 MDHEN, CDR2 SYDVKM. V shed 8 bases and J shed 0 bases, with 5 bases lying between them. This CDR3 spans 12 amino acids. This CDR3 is CASLSSNQPQHF. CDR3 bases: TGTGCCAGCTTATCTAGCAATCAGCCCCAGCATTTT.

CDR3 amino acids: CASSPNRRLAGSRGPYEQYF. The CDR3 nucleotides read TGTGCCAGCAGCCCTAACCGGCGGCTAGCGGGAAGCCGGGGTCCATACGAGCAGTACTTC. The genes are TRBV11-3 and TRBJ2-7, with 9 nucleotides matching TRBD2. Looked up from germline, CDR1 is SGHNT and CDR2 is YENEEA. V trimming: 5 bases; J trimming: 4 bases; junction bases outside the gene matches: 24. This CDR3 has 20 residues.

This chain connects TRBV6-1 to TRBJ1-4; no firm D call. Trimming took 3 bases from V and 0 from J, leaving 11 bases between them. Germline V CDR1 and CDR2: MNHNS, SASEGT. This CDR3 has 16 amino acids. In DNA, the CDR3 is TGTGCCAGCAGTGAGGGTTTCCTCCCAACTAATGAAAAACTGTTTTTT. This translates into CASSEGFLPTNEKLFF.

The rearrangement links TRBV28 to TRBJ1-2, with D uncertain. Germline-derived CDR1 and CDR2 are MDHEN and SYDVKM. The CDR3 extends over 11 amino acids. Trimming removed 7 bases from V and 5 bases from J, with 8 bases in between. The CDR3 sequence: CASNRSYGYTF. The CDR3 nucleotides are TGTGCCAGCAACCGCAGTTATGGCTACACCTTC.

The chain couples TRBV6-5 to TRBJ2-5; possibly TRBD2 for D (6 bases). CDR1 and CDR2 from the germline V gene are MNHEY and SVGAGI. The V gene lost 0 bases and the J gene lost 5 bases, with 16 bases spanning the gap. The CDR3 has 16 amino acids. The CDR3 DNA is TGTGCCAGCAGTTACTCTCCCCAGCGAGGAGGGGAGACCCAGTACTTC. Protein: CASSYSPQRGGETQYF.

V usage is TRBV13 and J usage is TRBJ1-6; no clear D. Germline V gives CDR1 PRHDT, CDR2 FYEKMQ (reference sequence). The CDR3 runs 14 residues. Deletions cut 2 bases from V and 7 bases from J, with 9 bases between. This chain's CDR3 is CASSLLGRNSPLHF. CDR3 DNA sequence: TGTGCCAGCAGCTTATTAGGACGGAATTCACCCCTCCACTTT.

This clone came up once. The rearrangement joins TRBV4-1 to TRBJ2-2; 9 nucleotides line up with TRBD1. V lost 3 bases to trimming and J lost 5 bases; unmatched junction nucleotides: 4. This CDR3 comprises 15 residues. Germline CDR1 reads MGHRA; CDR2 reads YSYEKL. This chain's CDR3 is CASSQSGQGTGELFF. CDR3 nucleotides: TGCGCCAGCAGCCAGTCTGGACAGGGGACCGGGGAGCTGTTTTTT.

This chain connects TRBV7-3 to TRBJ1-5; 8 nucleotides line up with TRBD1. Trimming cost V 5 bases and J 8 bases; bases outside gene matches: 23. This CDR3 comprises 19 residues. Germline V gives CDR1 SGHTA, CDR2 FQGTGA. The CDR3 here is CASSPCRYPSGQVLEPQHF. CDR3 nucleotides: TGTGCCAGCAGCCCCTGCCGATACCCTTCGGGACAGGTTTTAGAGCCCCAGCATTTT.